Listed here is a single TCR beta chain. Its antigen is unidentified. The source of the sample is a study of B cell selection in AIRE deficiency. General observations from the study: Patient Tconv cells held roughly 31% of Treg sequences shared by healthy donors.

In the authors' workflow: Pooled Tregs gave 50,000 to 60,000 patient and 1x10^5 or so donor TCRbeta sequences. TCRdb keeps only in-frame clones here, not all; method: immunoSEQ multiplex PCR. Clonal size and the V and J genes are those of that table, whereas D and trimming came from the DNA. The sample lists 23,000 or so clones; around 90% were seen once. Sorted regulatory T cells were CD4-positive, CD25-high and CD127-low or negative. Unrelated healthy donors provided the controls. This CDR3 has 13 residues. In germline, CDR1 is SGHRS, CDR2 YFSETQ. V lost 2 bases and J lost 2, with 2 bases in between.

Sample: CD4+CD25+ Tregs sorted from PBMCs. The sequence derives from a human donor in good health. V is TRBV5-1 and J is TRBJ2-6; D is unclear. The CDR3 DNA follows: TGCGCCAGCAGCTTACCTGGGGCCAACGTCCTGACTTTC. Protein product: CASSLPGANVLTF.